The 21 T cell receptor beta chains below come from one sample, sequenced in a study of blood T cell repertoires in COVID-19. Profiled with immunoSEQ multiplex PCR; TCRdb holds only in-frame clones, not every one. The sample lists about 290,000 clones, around 92% occurring once. Sequenced: peripheral blood. Receptors were obtained from a woman in her thirties with COVID-19, enrolled during active disease.

This rearrangement joins TRBV11-3 to TRBJ2-1, with a tentative D call TRBD1 (5 bases). The germline CDR1 and CDR2 sequences are SGHNT and YENEEA. The CDR3 runs to 16 residues. Trimming removed 5 bases from V and 3 bases from J, with 17 bases in between. CDR3 in DNA: TGTGCCAGCAGCCCCGTTAGAAGGGGCAGCTACAATGAGCAGTTCTTC. The encoded protein is CASSPVRRGSYNEQFF.

This clone was counted a few times. The same CDR3 also results from other DNA sequences found in this sample. The rearrangement links TRBV5-1 to TRBJ2-7; 7 nucleotides line up with TRBD1. The V and J ends lost 3 bases and 5 bases, in that order; junction bases with no gene match: 5. This CDR3 is 13 amino acids long. Germline V CDR1 and CDR2: SGHRS, YFSETQ. Here the CDR3 reads CASSSGTGDEQYF. The CDR3 DNA reads as TGCGCCAGCAGCTCCGGCACAGGGGACGAGCAGTACTTC.

As DNA, the CDR3 is TGCGCCAGCGGGAGACAGGGGGCATTGGAGACCCAGTACTTC. This translates into CASGRQGALETQYF. The chain carries TRBV5-1 and TRBJ2-5, with TRBD1 matching 10 bases. The CDR3 has 14 residues. After removal of 7 bases from V and 5 bases from J, the junction contained 8 bases not matched to a gene. Germline values: CDR1 SGHRS, CDR2 YFSETQ.

V gene TRBV5-1 combines with J gene TRBJ2-7; D perhaps matches TRBD1 (6 bases). Germline lookup yields CDR1 SGHRS and CDR2 YFSETQ. This CDR3 has 12 residues. Trimming stripped 5 bases from V and 6 bases from J, with 12 bases between. In nucleotides, the CDR3 is TGCGCCAGCAGACAGGGATACAGCGAGCAGTACTTC. Its protein is CASRQGYSEQYF. The variable domain in full, completed from reference TRBV5-1 and TRBJ2-7, reads KAGVTQTPRYLIKTRGQQVTLSCSPISGHRSVSWYQQTPGQGLQFLFEYFSETQRNKGNFPGRFSGRQFSNSRSEMNVSTLELGDSALYLCASRQGYSEQYFGPGTRLTVT.

This chain connects TRBV27 to TRBJ2-7; possible D gene TRBD2, 7 bases. Between the trimmed V and J ends, which lost 3 bases and 3 bases, there was a span of 18 bases. Germline CDR1 and CDR2: MNHEY and SMNVEV (reference sequence). The CDR3 loop spans 16 amino acids. The CDR3 reads CASSLGWGGDSYEQYF. The CDR3 DNA reads as TGTGCCAGCAGTTTGGGGTGGGGGGGCGATAGCTACGAGCAGTACTTC.

The chain is built from TRBV19 and TRBJ2-7, with a possible D match to TRBD1 (6 bases). Between the trimmed V and J ends, which lost 5 bases and 6 bases, there was a span of 11 bases. Germline assignment: CDR1 LNHDA and CDR2 SQIVND (reference sequence). The CDR3 consists of 12 residues. DNA for the CDR3: TGTGCCAGTAGTCCGGGACAACTCGAGCAGTACTTC. It translates to CASSPGQLEQYF.

The rearrangement uses TRBV5-1 and TRBJ1-4; 7 bases fit TRBD1. The CDR3 is 14 amino acids. CDR1 SGHRS and CDR2 YFSETQ come from the germline V gene. J was trimmed by 5 bases and V by 3 bases; bases with no gene match: 4. CDR3 coding DNA: TGCGCCAGCAGCTCCGGGACAGCGAATGAAAAACTGTTTTTT. Translation gives CASSSGTANEKLFF.

The rearrangement joins TRBV7-9 to TRBJ1-1; D remains unclear. The V end was cut by 1 base, the J end by 4 bases, with 4 bases between. The CDR3 runs to 12 residues. Germline V lookup: CDR1 SEHNR, CDR2 FQNEAQ (reference sequence). Here the CDR3 DNA reads TGTGCCAGCAGCTTAGGCAGCACTGAAGCTTTCTTT. It encodes CASSLGSTEAFF.

The chain links TRBV3-1 (or the pseudogene TRBV3-2) to TRBJ2-1, with 12 positions matching TRBD2. The germline V gene has CDR1 LGHDT and CDR2 YNNKEL (reference sequence). V lost 0 bases, J lost 4 bases, and 1 base stayed unmatched. This CDR3 is 16 amino acids long. CDR3 sequence (DNA): TGTGCCAGCAGCCAAGATCTAGCGGGGGGGTACAATGAGCAGTTCTTC. It encodes CASSQDLAGGYNEQFF.

The genes are TRBV2 and TRBJ2-5, with 7 bases aligning to TRBD1. V shed 7 bases and J 9 bases; nucleotides not matched to a gene: 2. CDR3 length: 10 amino acids. Germline assignment: CDR1 SNHLY and CDR2 FYNNEI. CDR3 DNA: TGTGCCAGCAAAACAGGGGCCCAGTACTTC. Translating gives CASKTGAQYF. The complete variable domain, with remaining parts taken from reference TRBV2 and TRBJ2-5, reads EPEVTQTPSHQVTQMGQEVILRCVPISNHLYFYWYRQILGQKVEFLVSFYNNEISEKSEIFDDQFSVERPDGSNFTLKIRSTKLEDSAMYFCASKTGAQYFGPGTRLLVL.

J is TRBJ2-2 and V is TRBV6-5; D perhaps matches TRBD1 (5 bases). This CDR3 is built from 16 residues. Per the germline V gene, CDR1 is MNHEY and CDR2 is SVGAGI. The V gene lost 2 bases and the J gene lost 5 bases, with 15 bases spanning the gap. CDR3 region: CASSYRAGNPTGELFF. The CDR3 DNA follows: TGTGCCAGCAGTTACAGGGCAGGGAATCCTACCGGGGAGCTGTTTTTT.

The chain uses TRBV27 and TRBJ2-7; 15 bases align to TRBD2. The V gene's germline CDR1 is MNHEY and CDR2 SMNVEV (reference sequence). Trimming at V came to 4 bases and at J to 0 bases, leaving 10 bases not matched to a gene. This CDR3 has 19 residues. The CDR3 protein is CASSSRGLAGGSSSYEQYF. CDR3 bases: TGTGCCAGCAGTTCACGGGGACTAGCGGGGGGATCGTCCTCCTACGAGCAGTACTTC.

This clone has only one observation. This chain connects TRBV12-3 or TRBV12-4 to TRBJ1-1; no definite D call. The germline V and J ends were trimmed by 6 bases and 8 bases, with 10 bases remaining between them. The CDR3 runs 11 residues. As DNA, the CDR3 is TGTGCCAGCAGCACCGGGAGAGAAGCTTTCTTT. Translating it yields CASSTGREAFF.

The gene calls are TRBV28 and TRBJ1-1; D not certain. Germline loops: CDR1 MDHEN, CDR2 SYDVKM. This CDR3 is 14 amino acids long. Trimming stripped 3 bases from V and 4 bases from J, with 12 bases between. This CDR3 reads CASSLRLSTTEAFF. CDR3 coding DNA: TGTGCCAGCAGTTTGAGGCTCTCAACCACTGAAGCTTTCTTT.

The rearrangement joins TRBV6-5 to TRBJ1-2; TRBD1 might be the D (5 bases). V was shortened by 11 bases and J by 4 bases, with 17 bases between the two germline ends. Germline V gene data show CDR1 as MNHEY and CDR2 as SVGAGI. The length of the CDR3 is 13 residues. CDR3 sequence: CAACPDTVYGYTF. CDR3 nucleotide sequence: TGTGCCGCTTGCCCGGACACAGTCTATGGCTACACCTTC.

The rearrangement uses TRBV6-1 and TRBJ1-2; D perhaps matches TRBD1 (5 bases). Germline V CDR1 and CDR2: MNHNS, SASEGT. CDR3 length equals 14 residues. V lost 2 bases to trimming and J lost 6 bases, with 13 bases between them. The CDR3 DNA is TGTGCCAGCAGTGAATGGGCCAGGGTGAATGGCTACACCTTC. Its translation is CASSEWARVNGYTF.

This rearrangement joins TRBV4-1 to TRBJ2-2; possibly TRBD2 for D (5 bases). The ends were cut back, 0 bases at V and 5 bases at J, with 7 bases in the middle. The CDR3 length is 14 residues. Per the germline V gene, CDR1 is MGHRA and CDR2 is YSYEKL. CDR3 residues: CASSQDSGTGELFF. The DNA of the CDR3 is TGCGCCAGCAGCCAAGATTCGGGGACCGGGGAGCTGTTTTTT.

This clone appeared a few times. The sample holds other DNA sequences that translate to the same CDR3. V and J are TRBV19 and TRBJ1-1, with D perhaps TRBD1 (5 bases). The V gene's germline CDR1 is LNHDA and CDR2 SQIVND (reference sequence). Trimming left V 6 bases short and J 1 base short, with 9 bases between. The CDR3 is made up of 13 amino acids. The CDR3 reads CASSLGQNTEAFF. As DNA, the CDR3 is TGTGCCAGTAGCCTGGGGCAGAACACTGAAGCTTTCTTT.

The V gene is TRBV3-1 (or the pseudogene TRBV3-2), the J gene TRBJ2-2, with 9 bases matching TRBD2. With 4 bases clipped from V and 8 bases from J, the junction kept 5 bases outside the gene matches. The germline CDR1 and CDR2 sequences are LGHDT and YNNKEL (reference sequence). This CDR3 contains 14 residues. The CDR3 bases are TGTGCCAGCAGCCTAGCGGGGGCGGAAGGGGAGCTGTTTTTT. Protein product: CASSLAGAEGELFF.

The chain is built from TRBV5-6 and TRBJ1-1; D gene ambiguous. The length of the CDR3 is 13 residues. V was clipped by 2 bases and J by 1 base, with 6 bases between them. Per germline, CDR1 SGHDT and CDR2 YYEEEE. CDR3 sequence reads: CASSLTGNTEAFF. The DNA of the CDR3 is TGTGCCAGCAGCTTAACGGGGAACACTGAAGCTTTCTTT.

The V call is TRBV6-2 or TRBV6-3, the J call TRBJ2-7; TRBD2 might be the D (5 bases). The CDR3 spans 13 residues. Trimming cost V 6 bases and J 2 bases, with 11 bases left between them. Germline V gives CDR1 MNHEY, CDR2 SVGEGT. CDR3 residues: CASSTGVTYEQYF. CDR3 sequence (DNA): TGTGCCAGCAGCACCGGGGTCACCTACGAGCAGTACTTC.